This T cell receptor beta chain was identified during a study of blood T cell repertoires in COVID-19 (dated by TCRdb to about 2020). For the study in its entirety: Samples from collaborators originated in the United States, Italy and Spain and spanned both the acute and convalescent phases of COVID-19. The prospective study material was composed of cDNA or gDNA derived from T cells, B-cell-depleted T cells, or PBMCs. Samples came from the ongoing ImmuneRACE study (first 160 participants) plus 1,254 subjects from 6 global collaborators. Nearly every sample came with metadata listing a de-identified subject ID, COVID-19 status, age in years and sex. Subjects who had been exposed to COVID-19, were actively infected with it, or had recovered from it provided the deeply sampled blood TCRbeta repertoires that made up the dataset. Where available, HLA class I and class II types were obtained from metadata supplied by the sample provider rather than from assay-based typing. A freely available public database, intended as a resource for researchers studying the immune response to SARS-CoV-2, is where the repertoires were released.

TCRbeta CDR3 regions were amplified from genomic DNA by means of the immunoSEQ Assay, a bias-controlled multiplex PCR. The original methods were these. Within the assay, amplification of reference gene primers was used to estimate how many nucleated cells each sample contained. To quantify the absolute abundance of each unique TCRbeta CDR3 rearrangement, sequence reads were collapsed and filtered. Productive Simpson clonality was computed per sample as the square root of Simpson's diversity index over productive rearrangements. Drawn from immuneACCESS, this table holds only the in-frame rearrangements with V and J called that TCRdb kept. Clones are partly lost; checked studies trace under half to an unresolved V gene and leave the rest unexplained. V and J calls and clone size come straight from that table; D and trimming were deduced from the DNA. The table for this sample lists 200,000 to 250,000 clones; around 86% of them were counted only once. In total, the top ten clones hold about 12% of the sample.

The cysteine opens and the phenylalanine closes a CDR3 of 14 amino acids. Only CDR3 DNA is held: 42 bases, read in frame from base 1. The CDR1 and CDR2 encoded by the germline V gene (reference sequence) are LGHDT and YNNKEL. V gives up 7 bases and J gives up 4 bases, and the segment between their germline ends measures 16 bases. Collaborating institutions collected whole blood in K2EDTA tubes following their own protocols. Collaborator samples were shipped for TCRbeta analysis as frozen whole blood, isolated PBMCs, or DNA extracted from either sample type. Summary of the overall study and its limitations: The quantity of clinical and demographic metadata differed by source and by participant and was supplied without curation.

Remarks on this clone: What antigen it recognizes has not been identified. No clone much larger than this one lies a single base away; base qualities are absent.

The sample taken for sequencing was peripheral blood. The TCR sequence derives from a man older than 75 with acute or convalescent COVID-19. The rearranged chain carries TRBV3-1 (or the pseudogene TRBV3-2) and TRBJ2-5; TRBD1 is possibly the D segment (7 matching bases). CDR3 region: CASTQGGWGETQYF. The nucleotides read TGTGCCAGCACCCAGGGGGGTTGGGGAGAGACCCAGTACTTC.